Below are 19 T cell receptor beta chains sequenced from a single sample in a study of T cells in localized non-small cell lung cancer. Here immunoSEQ multiplex PCR was the method, and the copy in TCRdb shows in-frame clones only, minus some. The sample has about 72,000 clones, approximately 85% seen once; the top ten hold approximately 12%. Sequences were derived from peripheral blood, sampled before any cancer treatment. The receptors stem from an older female donor with stage I lung adenocarcinoma.

This clone has a handful of counts. The V gene is TRBV11-3, the J gene TRBJ1-3; no clear D. Per germline, CDR1 SGHNT and CDR2 YENEEA. V was cut by 0 bases and J by 10 bases, with 10 bases left in between. CDR3 length: 13 amino acids. The chain's CDR3 is CASSLESPGTIYF. CDR3 sequence (DNA): TGTGCCAGCAGCTTAGAGTCCCCCGGAACCATATATTTT.

The rearrangement joins TRBV5-4 to TRBJ1-2, with 9 nucleotides matching TRBD1. V lost 1 base, J lost 8 bases, and 9 bases stayed unmatched. The CDR3 has 15 amino acids. Germline CDR1 and CDR2: SGHNT and YYREEE (reference sequence). In DNA, the CDR3 is TGTGCCAGCAGCTTGAGAGCGGGACAGGGTGGAGGCTACACCTTC. The encoded protein is CASSLRAGQGGGYTF.

The chain carries TRBV11-2 and TRBJ1-1, with D maybe TRBD1 (6 bases). The CDR3 has 13 amino acids. CDR1 is SGHAT and CDR2 is FQNNGV in the germline V gene. V dropped 5 bases and J dropped 8 bases, with 15 bases sitting between them. The CDR3 is CASSPTGPLEAFF. The CDR3 nucleotides read TGTGCCAGCAGCCCGACAGGACCCTTAGAAGCTTTCTTT.

This clone showed up just once. The chain couples TRBV18 to TRBJ2-2; D gene unclear. The length of the CDR3 is 14 residues. Germline CDR1 KGHSH, CDR2 LQKENI. V lost 2 bases to trimming and J lost 6 bases, with 10 bases between them. The CDR3 is CASSPIEGSGELFF. The CDR3 DNA is TGTGCCAGCTCACCAATAGAAGGGTCCGGGGAGCTGTTTTTT. Variable domain in full (rest from reference TRBV18 and TRBJ2-2): NAGVMQNPRHLVRRRGQEARLRCSPMKGHSHVYWYRQLPEEGLKFMVYLQKENIIDESGMPKERFSAEFPKEGPSILRIQQVVRGDSAAYFCASSPIEGSGELFFGEGSRLTVL.

The rearrangement links TRBV27 to TRBJ2-7; 8 bases line up with TRBD2. This CDR3 region has 16 residues. J gave up 0 bases and V 5 bases, and 9 bases lay outside the gene matches. Germline assignment: CDR1 MNHEY and CDR2 SMNVEV (reference sequence). This CDR3 is CASSAELAASSYEQYF. CDR3 sequence (DNA): TGTGCCAGCAGTGCTGAACTAGCGGCCAGCTCCTACGAGCAGTACTTC.

The J gene is TRBJ1-2, the V gene TRBV5-8; tentatively, D is TRBD1 (6 bases). V was trimmed by 5 bases and J by 7 bases, leaving 15 bases between them. CDR1 SGHTS and CDR2 YDEGEE come from the germline V gene. The CDR3 totals 13 residues. The DNA of the CDR3 is TGTGCCAGCAGTCGTATACAGGGTTTTGGCTACACCTTC. This translates into CASSRIQGFGYTF.

On this clone itself: A read error is possible here, since a much larger clone lies one base away. The sample has other DNA sequences that encode this CDR3 too. The chain couples TRBV5-1 to TRBJ1-1; D remains ambiguous. Deletions cut 0 bases from V and 1 base from J, with 7 bases between. The CDR3 contains 14 residues. CDR1 SGHRS and CDR2 YFSETQ come from the germline V gene. This CDR3 is CASSLDGSNTEAFF. The CDR3 DNA is TGCGCCAGCAGCTTGGACGGATCGAACACTGAAGCTTTCTTT.

This chain connects TRBV7-8 to TRBJ2-2; TRBD2 aligns across 11 bases. The CDR3 has 17 residues. Germline V CDR1 and CDR2: SGHVS, FQNEAQ. J gave up 2 bases and V 4 bases, and 6 bases lay outside the gene matches. The chain's CDR3 is CASSSTLAGGNTGELFF. The CDR3 coding sequence is TGTGCCAGCAGCTCTACGCTAGCGGGAGGCAACACCGGGGAGCTGTTTTTT.

A few counts support this clone. The rearrangement uses TRBV5-1 and TRBJ2-1; TRBD1 aligns across 7 bases. In germline, CDR1 is SGHRS, CDR2 YFSETQ. The ends lost 5 bases at V and 5 bases at J; junction bases unmatched: 10. There are 15 residues in the CDR3. CDR3 in amino acids: CASSQPGQKNNEQFF. For the CDR3, the DNA is TGCGCCAGCAGTCAACCGGGACAGAAAAACAATGAGCAGTTCTTC.

The genes are TRBV19 and TRBJ1-5, with TRBD1 matching 7 bases. Looked up from germline, CDR1 is LNHDA and CDR2 is SQIVND (reference sequence). Unmatched junction bases numbered 5, after V lost 6 bases and J lost 0 bases. The length of the CDR3 is 15 residues. The CDR3 DNA sequence: TGTGCCAGTAGAAGAACAGGGGCTAGCAATCAGCCCCAGCATTTT. Amino acid sequence: CASRRTGASNQPQHF.

The genes are TRBV6-5 and TRBJ1-1; the match to TRBD1 covers 10 bases. The CDR3 has 14 residues. Germline values: CDR1 MNHEY, CDR2 SVGAGI. Trimming took 6 bases from V and 5 from J; bases not matched to a gene: 6. CDR3: CASSRDRGKTEAFF. The DNA of the CDR3 is TGTGCCAGCAGCAGGGACAGGGGAAAGACTGAAGCTTTCTTT.

This chain joins TRBV5-1 and TRBJ1-3; 7 nucleotides align to TRBD1. Germline CDR1 and CDR2: SGHRS and YFSETQ. The CDR3 is 18 residues long. J was trimmed by 3 bases and V by 1 base; bases with no gene match: 13. The CDR3 DNA reads as TGCGCCAGCAGCTTGACTGGTAGGGGGCGGATGGTTGGAAACACCATATATTTT. Translated: CASSLTGRGRMVGNTIYF.

This chain links TRBV5-6 with TRBJ1-1, with TRBD1 as a possible D gene (6 bases). CDR1 and CDR2 from the germline V gene are SGHDT and YYEEEE. The CDR3 extends over 14 amino acids. V was pared by 3 bases and J by 11 bases, with 20 bases between. The CDR3 sequence is CASSWRGTSGVAFF. CDR3 DNA: TGTGCCAGCAGCTGGAGGGGGACATCAGGAGTCGCTTTCTTT.

The genes are TRBV5-1 and TRBJ2-7, with 7 bases lining up with TRBD1. CDR3 length equals 14 residues. Germline loops: CDR1 SGHRS, CDR2 YFSETQ. The junction had 1 base not matched to a gene; V was cut back by 1 base and J by 0 bases. CDR3 sequence: CASSLRTGSYEQYF. CDR3 bases: TGCGCCAGCAGCTTGAGGACAGGCTCCTACGAGCAGTACTTC.

This sequence joins TRBV2 and TRBJ1-5; TRBD1 matches 7 bases. Germline loops: CDR1 SNHLY, CDR2 FYNNEI. V shed 4 bases, J shed 5 bases, and the junction held 11 bases outside the gene matches. The CDR3 spans 16 residues. The CDR3 loop is CASSGQVTGIDQPQHF. CDR3 DNA sequence: TGTGCCAGCAGTGGGCAAGTGACAGGGATCGATCAGCCCCAGCATTTT. Full variable domain (rest looked up from reference TRBV2 and TRBJ1-5): EPEVTQTPSHQVTQMGQEVILRCVPISNHLYFYWYRQILGQKVEFLVSFYNNEISEKSEIFDDQFSVERPDGSNFTLKIRSTKLEDSAMYFCASSGQVTGIDQPQHFGDGTRLSIL.

The gene calls are TRBV19 and TRBJ1-4, with a weak D call TRBD1 (6 bases). There are 15 residues in the CDR3. Germline-derived CDR1 and CDR2 are LNHDA and SQIVND (reference sequence). Trimming cost V 5 bases and J 0 bases, with 10 bases left between them. DNA of the CDR3: TGTGCCAGTAGTCGACAGGTGCCAACTAATGAAAAACTGTTTTTT. Translated, it gives CASSRQVPTNEKLFF.

The CDR3 spells CATSMETTGILQETQYF. The CDR3 coding sequence is TGTGCCACCAGCATGGAAACAACAGGGATTCTCCAAGAGACCCAGTACTTC. This chain uses TRBV15 with TRBJ2-5, with a possible D match to TRBD1 (6 bases). V was pared by 4 bases and J by 1 base, with 19 bases between. The CDR3 length is 17 residues. Germline loops: CDR1 LNHNV, CDR2 YYDKDF (reference sequence).

This sequence joins TRBV9 and TRBJ1-2; tentatively, D is TRBD1 (5 bases). With 0 bases removed from V and 3 bases from J, the gap between germline ends came to 12 bases. Germline CDR1 SGDLS, CDR2 YYNGEE. The CDR3 is 15 amino acids. The CDR3 bases are TGTGCCAGCAGCGTAGGGACACCGGTGGACTATGGCTACACCTTC. Encoded protein: CASSVGTPVDYGYTF.

The gene calls are TRBV6-6 and TRBJ1-5, with D perhaps matching TRBD1 (6 bases). The CDR3 covers 16 residues. The V and J ends lost 0 bases and 6 bases respectively, with 15 bases between them. Per the germline V gene, CDR1 is MNHNY and CDR2 is SVGAGI (reference sequence). The CDR3 region has the DNA TGTGCCAGCAGTTACTCACTGGGGGGGGCTGGTCAGCCCCAGCATTTT. Encoded protein: CASSYSLGGAGQPQHF.